This T cell receptor (beta chain) is drawn from a study of cytomegalovirus exposure and HLA in healthy donors. In the case of this clone: What it binds is unknown.

The CDR3 sequence is 16 residues long. The V gene lost 0 bases and the J gene lost 3 bases, with 15 bases spanning the gap. Germline loops: CDR1 MGHRA, CDR2 YSYEKL. General study points: Per published reports, the classifier diagnosed cytomegalovirus status with high specificity and sensitivity. CMV serostatus alone was available as immune exposure information.

With 60 Vbeta and 13 Jbeta primers, the PCR was carried out. Only in-frame clones appear in the TCRdb table, and some are missing; sequencing was by immunoSEQ multiplex PCR. Of fewer than 55,000 clones listed, roughly 63% are singletons. At the time of sampling, donors were nominally healthy, though unrecorded immune exposures were likely. Sequencing was performed on PBMCs. V gene TRBV4-1 combines with J gene TRBJ2-7; D is possibly TRBD1 (5 bases). The TCR comes from a man aged 60 to 75 in good health and CMV-seropositive. CDR3 bases: TGCGCCAGCAGCCAAGATTCAGCAGGGTGGGTCTACGAGCAGTACTTC. This gives the protein CASSQDSAGWVYEQYF.